The present T cell receptor beta chain was sequenced within a study of shared clonotypes between healthy human individuals. This CDR3 is 14 amino acids long. Germline V gives CDR1 SGHRS, CDR2 YFSETQ. With V trimmed by 0 bases and J by 8 bases, 7 bases remained unmatched. Partitioning of CD4+ cells yielded a CD45RA+ naive subset and a CD45RA-negative memory subset. Generated by immunoSEQ multiplex PCR, the TCRdb table keeps only in-frame clones and is missing some. The repertoire holds 980,000 or so clones, with 76% as singletons. The rearrangement uses TRBV5-1 and TRBJ1-2; 7 bases map to TRBD1. Sequenced input: memory CD4+ T cells sorted from blood. As to subset: CD45RA-negative fraction. This clonotype was obtained from a man younger than 30 in good health. The CDR3 protein is CASSLDGRGQGYTF. The CDR3 bases are TGCGCCAGCAGCTTGGATGGTAGGGGGCAAGGCTACACCTTC. The variable domain in full, with the rest retrieved from reference TRBV5-1 and TRBJ1-2, is KAGVTQTPRYLIKTRGQQVTLSCSPISGHRSVSWYQQTPGQGLQFLFEYFSETQRNKGNFPGRFSGRQFSNSRSEMNVSTLELGDSALYLCASSLDGRGQGYTFGSGTRLTVV.